This paragraph covers one T cell receptor (beta chain) sequence. The length of the CDR3 is 12 residues. The germline CDR1 and CDR2 sequences are KGHSH and LQKENI. V lost 3 bases and J 7 bases, leaving 9 bases between the germline ends. The source of the sample is a study of early T cells in non-severe SARS-CoV-2 infection. MiXCR was run by TCRdb on the 5' RACE reads, yielding one entry per CDR3 protein. The data contain approximately 58,000 distinct CDR3 sequences, approximately 6.2% of them singletons. This TCR was sampled from an adult who was a healthcare worker with PCR-confirmed SARS-CoV-2 infection or an uninfected control (not recorded which). This rearrangement joins TRBV18 to TRBJ1-2; D is undetermined. Material: whole blood. The CDR3 DNA sequence: TGTGCCAGCTCACCTTCGGACGTTGGCTACACCTTC. Its translation is CASSPSDVGYTF.